This T cell receptor beta chain was sequenced during a study of cytotoxic CD8 clonotypes in ibrutinib-treated CLL. Across the study: Enrolment comprised under twelve relapsed/refractory and over 14 treatment-naive patients; roughly 17 were IGHV unmutated.

CDR1 is SGHTA and CDR2 is FQGNSA in the germline V gene. This CDR3 spans 12 amino acids. V shed 5 bases and J shed 6 bases, with 9 bases lying between them. Sequencing was designed to attain a depth spanning 1 in 200,000 to 1 in 1 million T cells. This table comes from immunoSEQ multiplex PCR, and its TCRdb copy is limited to in-frame clones, with some not included. Of 110,000 to 150,000 clones listed, about three quarters are singletons. This TCR came from a human donor with chronic lymphocytic leukemia. The chain joins TRBV7-2 to TRBJ2-3, with D unclear. This sample comprised PBMCs, obtained after 24 months of ibrutinib treatment. Here the CDR3 reads CASSPFRDTQYF. The CDR3 DNA is TGTGCCAGCAGCCCATTCCGTGATACGCAGTATTTT. Looking up the rest from reference TRBV7-2 and TRBJ2-3 gives the full variable domain: GAGVSQSPSNKVTEKGKDVELRCDPISGHTALYWYRQSLGQGLEFLIYFQGNSAPDKSGLPSDRFSAERTGGSVSTLTIQRTQQEDSAVYLCASSPFRDTQYFGPGTRLTVL.